The 18 T cell receptor beta chains below all came from one sample that was sequenced in a study of CD8+CD57+ T cells in acquired aplastic anemia (dated by TCRdb to between 2018 and 2020). Sequencing took place on an Illumina HiSeq 2000. TCR beta VDJ combination and CDR3 sequence profiling used genomic DNA as the template. TCRdb reanalyzed the raw reads on its own, using fastp at Q25 for trimming and MiXCR for clone calling, and kept in-frame beta chains. Under each unique CDR3 protein, matching rows form one entry showing the most common genes and DNA. The sample data list around 200,000 distinct CDR3 sequences, and 45% to 60% of these were observed just once. The top ten clonotypes cover 10% to 15% of the sample. Patients chosen for sequencing had shown expansion of CD8+CD57+ cells by flow cytometry. Sequences were obtained from sorted CD4+, CD8+, or CD8+CD57+ T cells (not recorded which) from PBMCs. The receptors were sampled from a human donor with aplastic anemia.

J is TRBJ1-1 and V is TRBV20-1, with D possibly matching TRBD1 (6 bases). Trimming took 2 bases from V and 4 from J, leaving 17 bases between them. The CDR3 loop spans 15 amino acids. CDR1 is DFQATT and CDR2 is SNEGSKA in the germline V gene (reference sequence). The CDR3 spells CSARPFGTSRTEAFF. DNA of the CDR3: TGCAGTGCTAGACCTTTTGGGACAAGTCGCACTGAAGCTTTCTTT.

The V and J genes are TRBV29-1 and TRBJ2-3; either TRBD1 or TRBD2 may fit D (5 bases each). Germline CDR1 is SQVTM and CDR2 is ANQGSEA. The length of the CDR3 is 16 residues. The V gene lost 5 bases and the J gene lost 4 bases, with 22 bases spanning the gap. DNA of the CDR3: TGCAGCGTTATAGGGACGGGAAGGGGATGGTCAGATACGCAGTATTTT. This gives the protein CSVIGTGRGWSDTQYF.

V and J are TRBV2 and TRBJ1-2; weak D call: TRBD1 (5 bases). The CDR3 is 13 amino acids. Per germline, CDR1 SNHLY and CDR2 FYNNEI. V gave up 11 bases and J gave up 6 bases, with 19 bases separating them. The CDR3 here is CAAYPQDIHGYTF. CDR3 DNA: TGTGCCGCCTACCCACAGGACATCCATGGCTACACCTTC.

A note on this clonotype: One end of the junction fails to match germline, which may point to a read error. The V and J genes are TRBV7-9 and TRBJ2-5; D remains unclear. CDR3 length: 13 amino acids. Germline assignment: CDR1 SEHNR and CDR2 FQNEAQ (reference sequence). The CDR3 sequence is CASSQEVPETQYF. As DNA, the CDR3 is TGCGCCAGCAGCCAAGAGGTCCCCGAGACCCAGTACTTC. Together with reference TRBV7-9 and TRBJ2-5, the CDR3 gives the full variable domain: DTGVSQNPRHKITKRGQNVTFRCDPISEHNRLYWYRQTLGQGPEFLTYFQNEAQLEKSRLLSDRFSAERPKGSFSTLEIQRTEQGDSAMYLCASSQEVPETQYFGPGTRLLVL.

The genes are TRBV19 and TRBJ2-5, with 7 bases identical to TRBD1. V trimming: 3 bases; J trimming: 4 bases; junction bases outside the gene matches: 8. Germline lookup yields CDR1 LNHDA and CDR2 SQIVND (reference sequence). This CDR3 spans 15 amino acids. The CDR3 spells CASSIGDREVETQYF. In DNA form, the CDR3 reads TGTGCCAGTAGTATTGGCGACAGGGAAGTAGAGACCCAGTACTTC.

The V gene is TRBV5-1, the J gene TRBJ2-7; the match to TRBD2 covers 9 bases. This CDR3 comprises 13 residues. The germline CDR1 and CDR2 sequences are SGHRS and YFSETQ. With V trimmed by 8 bases and J by 6 bases, 9 bases remained unmatched. CDR3 sequence (DNA): TGCGCCAGTACATTAGCGGGAGATATCGAGCAGTACTTC. Amino acid sequence: CASTLAGDIEQYF. Supplemented by reference TRBV5-1 and TRBJ2-7, the full variable domain reads KAGVTQTPRYLIKTRGQQVTLSCSPISGHRSVSWYQQTPGQGLQFLFEYFSETQRNKGNFPGRFSGRQFSNSRSEMNVSTLELGDSALYLCASTLAGDIEQYFGPGTRLTVT.

This clonotype was seen at least ten times. This sequence joins TRBV2 and TRBJ2-1; 10 bases fit TRBD1. The germline CDR1 and CDR2 sequences are SNHLY and FYNNEI. J gave up 9 bases and V 3 bases, and 8 bases lay outside the gene matches. CDR3 length: 15 amino acids. Here the CDR3 DNA reads TGTGCCAGCAGTGAGGGACAGGGGATAACAGCTGAGCAGTTCTTC. This translates into CASSEGQGITAEQFF. The whole variable domain, remainder taken from reference TRBV2 and TRBJ2-1, is EPEVTQTPSHQVTQMGQEVILRCVPISNHLYFYWYRQILGQKVEFLVSFYNNEISEKSEIFDDQFSVERPDGSNFTLKIRSTKLEDSAMYFCASSEGQGITAEQFFGPGTRLTVL.

The rearrangement joins TRBV7-9 to TRBJ2-7, with D perhaps TRBD1 (5 bases). Trimming removed 5 bases at V and 7 bases at J, with 21 bases between. This CDR3 is 15 amino acids long. CDR1 and CDR2 (germline): SEHNR, FQNEAQ (reference sequence). The DNA of the CDR3 is TGTGCCAGCAGCCCCAACCAGGGTCGAGCGCGGGAGCAGTACTTC. Protein sequence: CASSPNQGRAREQYF.

This rearrangement joins TRBV11-3 to TRBJ1-2; D is unresolved. The germline CDR1 and CDR2 sequences are SGHNT and YENEEA. V lost 5 bases to trimming and J lost 5 bases, with 15 bases between them. The CDR3 is 14 residues long. CDR3 nucleotides: TGTGCCAGCAGCCAAGGAAGGGAGGGATATGGCTACACCTTC. Its translation is CASSQGREGYGYTF.

This clonotype was picked up a small number of times. The rearrangement joins TRBV2 to TRBJ2-7; no reliable D call. V was shortened by 4 bases and J by 3 bases, with 7 bases between the two germline ends. Germline CDR1 is SNHLY and CDR2 is FYNNEI. The CDR3 totals 12 residues. CDR3 nucleotides: TGTGCCAGCAGTGTCTACAGCTACGAGCAGTACTTC. Protein product: CASSVYSYEQYF.

This chain connects TRBV29-1 to TRBJ2-1, with a weak D call TRBD1 (6 bases). Germline CDR1 reads SQVTM; CDR2 reads ANQGSEA. The germline V and J ends were trimmed by 7 bases and 4 bases, with 8 bases remaining between them. This CDR3 is 11 amino acids long. The CDR3 sequence: CSADSYNEQFF. CDR3 coding DNA: TGCAGCGCGGACAGTTACAATGAGCAGTTCTTC.

The chain uses TRBV19 and TRBJ2-7; TRBD2 might be the D (6 bases). The V end was cut by 4 bases, the J end by 4 bases, with 17 bases between. This CDR3 comprises 15 residues. Per the germline V gene, CDR1 is LNHDA and CDR2 is SQIVND (reference sequence). CDR3 sequence reads: CASSSPRDSNYEQYF. The CDR3 nucleotides are TGTGCCAGTAGTAGCCCACGGGACTCCAATTACGAGCAGTACTTC.

This clonotype occurred many times. The rearrangement joins TRBV7-6 to TRBJ2-1; tentatively, D is TRBD2 (5 bases). The germline gives CDR1 SGHVS, CDR2 FNYEAQ. Trimming pared 1 base from V and 2 bases from J, leaving 12 bases between. CDR3 length equals 16 residues. This chain's CDR3 is CASSLGGSYTYNEQFF. In DNA form, the CDR3 reads TGTGCCAGCAGCTTAGGAGGGTCCTATACCTACAATGAGCAGTTCTTC.

CDR3 sequence reads: CATSPQGRRAHNEQFF. The CDR3 DNA reads TGTGCCACCAGCCCTCAGGGGCGGAGGGCCCACAATGAGCAGTTCTTC. The chain combines TRBV15 with TRBJ2-1; D assignment may be TRBD1 or TRBD2 (6 bases each). The germline CDR1 and CDR2 sequences are LNHNV and YYDKDF (reference sequence). The CDR3 sequence is 16 residues long. The germline V and J ends were trimmed by 5 bases and 5 bases, with 19 bases remaining between them.

This chain joins TRBV6-1 and TRBJ1-2, with TRBD1 matching over 8 bases. Germline V gene sequence: CDR1 MNHNS, CDR2 SASEGT. Trimming took 4 bases from V and 3 from J; bases not matched to a gene: 7. The CDR3 has 15 residues. The CDR3 spells CASSGQGPADYGYTF. CDR3 nucleotides: TGTGCCAGCAGTGGACAGGGGCCCGCGGACTATGGCTACACCTTC.

This clonotype was observed many times. The rearrangement joins TRBV6-1 to TRBJ1-2; tentatively, D is TRBD1 (5 bases). Germline assignment: CDR1 MNHNS and CDR2 SASEGT. V was trimmed by 9 bases and J by 2 bases, leaving 13 bases between them. The length of the CDR3 is 13 residues. CDR3 protein: CASKVDSNYGYTF. In DNA, the CDR3 is TGTGCCAGTAAGGTCGACAGCAACTATGGCTACACCTTC.

This clonotype was recorded at least ten times. This chain connects TRBV5-1 to TRBJ2-3, with D unresolved. Trimming took 1 base from V and 0 from J, leaving 6 bases between them. In germline, CDR1 is SGHRS, CDR2 YFSETQ. The CDR3 is made up of 14 amino acids. DNA for the CDR3: TGCGCCAGCAGCTTGTTGTCTAGCACAGATACGCAGTATTTT. Encoded protein: CASSLLSSTDTQYF. Combining the CDR3 with reference TRBV5-1 and TRBJ2-3 gives the whole variable domain KAGVTQTPRYLIKTRGQQVTLSCSPISGHRSVSWYQQTPGQGLQFLFEYFSETQRNKGNFPGRFSGRQFSNSRSEMNVSTLELGDSALYLCASSLLSSTDTQYFGPGTRLTVL.

The V and J genes are TRBV4-2 and TRBJ1-1; D ambiguous. The V gene lost 0 bases and the J gene lost 1 base, with 6 bases spanning the gap. Germline CDR1 and CDR2: LGHNA and YNFKEQ. CDR3 length equals 14 residues. For the CDR3, the DNA is TGTGCCAGCAGCCAAGAAGCTTGGAACACTGAAGCTTTCTTT. Translating it yields CASSQEAWNTEAFF.